Following are 10 T cell receptor beta chains from one sample sequenced in a study of blood T cell repertoires in COVID-19. Sequenced by immunoSEQ multiplex PCR; TCRdb stores in-frame clones only, minus some. This sample carries almost 250,000 clones, 85% to 90% of them seen once, and the ten largest clones take around 4%. The sample was PBMCs or T cells enriched from blood (not recorded which). These receptors all come from a woman aged 30 to 39 who had recovered from COVID-19.

This chain uses TRBV11-3 with TRBJ2-3, with D maybe TRBD1 (6 bases). The CDR3 runs 14 residues. Germline CDR1 and CDR2: SGHNT and YENEEA. Trimming left V 5 bases short and J 4 bases short, with 13 bases between. The CDR3 DNA is TGTGCCAGCAGCCGTGACAGGATCGCAGATACGCAGTATTTT. Residues: CASSRDRIADTQYF.

The rearrangement uses TRBV28 and TRBJ2-7; unclear D gene. V gave up 10 bases and J gave up 3 bases, with 13 bases separating them. CDR1 is MDHEN and CDR2 is SYDVKM in the germline V gene. The CDR3 is made up of 12 amino acids. The CDR3 DNA sequence: TGTGCCACCATGGTGCACTACTACGAGCAGTACTTC. This sequence encodes CATMVHYYEQYF.

The chain employs TRBV4-2 and TRBJ1-1; D is possibly TRBD1 (6 bases). Germline CDR1 is LGHNA and CDR2 is YNFKEQ. The CDR3 contains 15 residues. V gave up 4 bases and J gave up 2 bases, with 14 bases separating them. CDR3 nucleotides: TGTGCCAGCAGCCGGGGGCGGTACGGTAACACTGAAGCTTTCTTT. This gives the protein CASSRGRYGNTEAFF.

The chain couples TRBV7-9 to TRBJ2-3; 8 bases agree with TRBD1. CDR3 length equals 16 residues. V shed 1 base, J shed 2 bases, and the junction held 5 bases outside the gene matches. Germline V gene sequence: CDR1 SEHNR, CDR2 FQNEAQ (reference sequence). In nucleotides, the CDR3 is TGTGCCAGCAGCTTAGTCTCAGGGGGCGACACAGATACGCAGTATTTT. Translating it yields CASSLVSGGDTDTQYF.

The rearrangement joins TRBV5-4 to TRBJ1-2, with 7 bases aligning to TRBD1. Germline lookup yields CDR1 SGHNT and CDR2 YYREEE (reference sequence). After removal of 9 bases from V and 3 bases from J, the junction contained 11 bases not matched to a gene. This CDR3 region has 14 residues. The CDR3 sequence: CAISKGQEDYGYTF. CDR3 bases: TGTGCCATTTCTAAAGGACAGGAAGACTATGGCTACACCTTC.

The chain uses TRBV27 and TRBJ2-2, with 8 bases fitting TRBD1. The CDR3 covers 14 residues. J gave up 6 bases and V 6 bases, and 6 bases lay outside the gene matches. Germline V lookup: CDR1 MNHEY, CDR2 SMNVEV (reference sequence). CDR3 DNA sequence: TGTGCCAGCAGACATACAGGGGGTTCCGGGGAGCTGTTTTTT. Amino acids: CASRHTGGSGELFF.

This clone was seen a few times. The rearrangement links TRBV5-1 to TRBJ2-1, with D tentatively TRBD2 (6 bases). CDR3 length: 15 residues. Trimming took 2 bases from V and 1 from J, leaving 10 bases between them. CDR1 is SGHRS and CDR2 is YFSETQ in the germline V gene. The CDR3 DNA sequence: TGCGCCAGCAGCTTAGTTAGCGGTTCCTACAATGAGCAGTTCTTC. It translates to CASSLVSGSYNEQFF.

This clone was observed a few times. The same CDR3 is also encoded by other DNA sequences in this sample. Written as DNA, the CDR3 is TGTGCCAGCAGCTTAGAACAGGGTGGGACATACGAGCAGTACTTC. Translated: CASSLEQGGTYEQYF. This sequence joins TRBV11-1 and TRBJ2-7; tentative D call: TRBD1 (6 bases). Germline loops: CDR1 SGHAT, CDR2 FQDESV (reference sequence). V was clipped by 1 base and J by 4 bases, with 14 bases between them. The CDR3 has 15 residues.

The J gene is TRBJ1-3, the V gene TRBV11-2, with a possible D match to TRBD1 (5 bases). The CDR3 totals 16 residues. Looked up from germline, CDR1 is SGHAT and CDR2 is FQNNGV. Trimming pared 0 bases from V and 2 bases from J, leaving 11 bases between. CDR3 residues: CASSLDVSGTGNTIYF. The CDR3, as DNA: TGTGCCAGCAGCTTAGATGTTTCAGGGACTGGAAACACCATATATTTT.

V gene TRBV11-2 combines with J gene TRBJ1-2; D is possibly TRBD1 (6 bases). There are 17 residues in the CDR3. V lost 0 bases to trimming and J lost 3 bases, with 17 bases between them. In germline, CDR1 is SGHAT, CDR2 FQNNGV. CDR3 sequence: CASSLDWAGVGDYGYTF. As DNA, the CDR3 is TGTGCCAGCAGCTTAGATTGGGCAGGGGTTGGGGACTATGGCTACACCTTC. The full variable domain, in which reference TRBV11-2 and TRBJ1-2 provide the parts outside the CDR3, is EAGVAQSPRYKIIEKRQSVAFWCNPISGHATLYWYQQILGQGPKLLIQFQNNGVVDDSQLPKDRFSAERLKGVDSTLKIQPAKLEDSAVYLCASSLDWAGVGDYGYTFGSGTRLTVV.